These 29 T cell receptor beta chains were all obtained from the same sample, sequenced in a study of beta chain features in type 1 diabetes. General study points: Shortening of TCRB CDR3s, moderate but significant, appeared in all four CD4+ subsets of Type 1 diabetes patients.

No antigens are known for them. TCRB transcripts that were expressed got sequenced, as all of the isolated RNA had been reverse transcribed. Sequencing used immunoSEQ multiplex PCR; TCRdb keeps in-frame clones, though not all of them. Seen here are roughly 250,000 clones, around 20% observed once, and the top ten hold 0.028%. Sequencing input: naive CD4+ T cells from blood. Every receptor here comes from a woman aged 40 to 50 with type 1 diabetes.

V and J are TRBV9 and TRBJ1-4, with TRBD1 identical over 7 bases. The CDR3 consists of 14 residues. Germline V lookup: CDR1 SGDLS, CDR2 YYNGEE. J gave up 13 bases and V 3 bases, and 12 bases lay outside the gene matches. CDR3 DNA: TGTGCCAGCAGCGCCAGCCGGGACAGTGCTAGACTGTTTTTT. It translates to CASSASRDSARLFF.

V usage is TRBV5-4 and J usage is TRBJ2-7; D is possibly TRBD1 (5 bases). This CDR3 region has 13 residues. The V end lost 7 bases, the J end lost 6 bases, and 17 bases lay between the germline ends. Germline CDR1 is SGHNT and CDR2 is YYREEE (reference sequence). The CDR3 DNA is TGTGCCAGCGGGCGACAAGGGGTAGGCGAGCAGTACTTC. Its protein is CASGRQGVGEQYF.

This clone was observed a handful of times. The gene calls are TRBV29-1 and TRBJ1-5; 7 nucleotides match TRBD1. CDR1 and CDR2 from the germline V gene are SQVTM and ANQGSEA. The CDR3 is 13 amino acids. V was clipped by 7 bases and J by 4 bases; unmatched bases: 7. Written as DNA, the CDR3 is TGCAGCGGTTCCACAGGGGTAAATCAGCCCCAGCATTTT. It encodes CSGSTGVNQPQHF.

The chain recombines TRBV9 with TRBJ1-2, with unresolved D. Trimming removed 4 bases from V and 3 bases from J, with 13 bases in between. This CDR3 comprises 14 residues. CDR1 and CDR2 (germline): SGDLS, YYNGEE. CDR3 region: CASSPDGSDYGYTF. CDR3 DNA: TGTGCCAGCAGCCCAGACGGGTCCGACTATGGCTACACCTTC. Full variable domain (outside the CDR3, taken from reference TRBV9 and TRBJ1-2): DSGVTQTPKHLITATGQRVTLRCSPRSGDLSVYWYQQSLDQGLQFLIQYYNGEERAKGNILERFSAQQFPDLHSELNLSSLELGDSALYFCASSPDGSDYGYTFGSGTRLTVV.

This clone was detected a few times. The genes are TRBV9 and TRBJ2-1; perhaps TRBD2 as D (5 bases). Per the germline V gene, CDR1 is SGDLS and CDR2 is YYNGEE. Trimming left V 0 bases short and J 0 bases short, with 13 bases between. The CDR3 loop spans 17 amino acids. CDR3 DNA: TGTGCCAGCAGCGTAGGTCAGTCAAGCGGCTCCTACAATGAGCAGTTCTTC. The encoded protein is CASSVGQSSGSYNEQFF.

A few counts support this clone. The V gene is TRBV28, the J gene TRBJ1-1; no firm D call. The V end was cut by 6 bases, the J end by 6 bases, with 11 bases between. Germline V gene lookup returns CDR1 MDHEN and CDR2 SYDVKM. This CDR3 is built from 12 residues. CDR3 protein: CASRVKTAEAFF. In DNA, the CDR3 is TGTGCCAGCAGGGTGAAAACGGCTGAAGCTTTCTTT. The entire variable domain, with the rest obtained from reference TRBV28 and TRBJ1-1, is as follows: DVKVTQSSRYLVKRTGEKVFLECVQDMDHENMFWYRQDPGLGLRLIYFSYDVKMKEKGDIPEGYSVSREKKERFSLILESASTNQTSMYLCASRVKTAEAFFGQGTRLTVV.

This clone has just a few counts. The chain carries TRBV2 and TRBJ2-1, with 7 positions matching TRBD2. V was pared by 1 base and J by 8 bases, with 14 bases of the junction left unmatched. Per germline, CDR1 SNHLY and CDR2 FYNNEI. CDR3 length: 17 residues. This CDR3 reads CASSEGTSLSAGHEQFF. CDR3 DNA sequence: TGTGCCAGCAGTGAAGGGACTTCTCTCTCAGCGGGGCATGAGCAGTTCTTC. Based on the CDR3 plus reference TRBV2 and TRBJ2-1, the full variable domain is EPEVTQTPSHQVTQMGQEVILRCVPISNHLYFYWYRQILGQKVEFLVSFYNNEISEKSEIFDDQFSVERPDGSNFTLKIRSTKLEDSAMYFCASSEGTSLSAGHEQFFGPGTRLTVL.

This clone was observed a few times. The V call is TRBV9, the J call TRBJ1-1; 7 bases are shared with TRBD1. There are 15 residues in the CDR3. The J segment lost 3 bases and the V segment lost 0 bases, leaving 5 bases of the junction unmatched. Per the germline V gene, CDR1 is SGDLS and CDR2 is YYNGEE. CDR3 DNA sequence: TGTGCCAGCAGCGTAGCAATGACAGGGTACACTGAAGCTTTCTTT. Its protein is CASSVAMTGYTEAFF.

There are a few counts of this clone. The chain uses TRBV30 and TRBJ1-4; TRBD1 might be the D (6 bases). Germline V gene sequence: CDR1 GTSNPN, CDR2 SVGIG (reference sequence). The CDR3 consists of 13 residues. V shed 5 bases and J shed 8 bases, with 15 bases lying between them. CDR3 sequence: CAWSTGYMEKLFF. CDR3 nucleotide sequence: TGTGCCTGGTCCACAGGGTATATGGAAAAACTGTTTTTT.

A few counts support this clone. V is TRBV4-3 and J is TRBJ2-1, with D possibly being TRBD2 (5 bases). The CDR3 sequence is 16 residues long. Trimming removed 0 bases at V and 2 bases at J, with 11 bases between. Per germline, CDR1 LGHNA and CDR2 YSLEER. CDR3 nucleotide sequence: TGCGCCAGCAGCCAAGATCGACTACCCCCCTACAATGAGCAGTTCTTC. Translation: CASSQDRLPPYNEQFF.

The chain joins TRBV4-2 to TRBJ2-1, with 9 bases matching TRBD2. The CDR3 is made up of 15 amino acids. The ends lost 3 bases at V and 4 bases at J; junction bases unmatched: 4. Germline V gene data show CDR1 as LGHNA and CDR2 as YNFKEQ. CDR3 loop: CASSQTSGPYNEQFF. The DNA for the CDR3 is TGTGCCAGCAGCCAGACTAGCGGCCCTTACAATGAGCAGTTCTTC.

The CDR3 protein is CAWSSSPGDTEAFF. CDR3 bases: TGTGCCTGGAGTAGTTCACCCGGGGACACTGAAGCTTTCTTT. The rearrangement uses TRBV30 and TRBJ1-1; D gene uncertain. CDR3 length: 14 residues. Deletions cut 2 bases from V and 3 bases from J, with 13 bases between. CDR1 and CDR2 (germline): GTSNPN, SVGIG (reference sequence).

The chain combines TRBV30 with TRBJ1-2; the D gene is possibly TRBD1 (6 bases). Germline CDR1 is GTSNPN and CDR2 is SVGIG (reference sequence). The ends were cut back, 0 bases at V and 8 bases at J, with 10 bases in the middle. The CDR3 totals 12 residues. CDR3 sequence (DNA): TGTGCCTGGAGTGTAACAGGGTCCGGCTACACCTTC. Its protein is CAWSVTGSGYTF.

This rearrangement joins TRBV27 to TRBJ1-2; TRBD1 matches at 7 bases. There are 15 residues in the CDR3. Trimming removed 5 bases from V and 8 bases from J; junction bases left unmatched: 14. CDR1 MNHEY and CDR2 SMNVEV come from the germline V gene (reference sequence). This CDR3 reads CASSLFGGTVEGYTF. CDR3 nucleotide sequence: TGTGCCAGCAGTCTCTTCGGAGGGACAGTGGAGGGCTACACCTTC.

The rearrangement joins TRBV7-8 to TRBJ1-5; 9 bases are shared with TRBD1. The CDR3 consists of 16 residues. CDR1 is SGHVS, CDR2 FQNEAQ, per germline. V shed 2 bases and J 2 bases; nucleotides not matched to a gene: 4. The CDR3 DNA sequence: TGTGCCAGCAGCTTACCCCGGGACAGGGGCAATCAGCCCCAGCATTTT. Translated: CASSLPRDRGNQPQHF.

V is TRBV5-4 and J is TRBJ2-1; the D gene is possibly TRBD1 (6 bases). From germline, CDR1 is SGHNT and CDR2 YYREEE (reference sequence). The CDR3 is 15 amino acids. V dropped 4 bases and J dropped 2 bases, with 13 bases sitting between them. The DNA for the CDR3 is TGTGCCAGCAGCCAGCCGGGGACAACCTACAATGAGCAGTTCTTC. Protein product: CASSQPGTTYNEQFF.

This chain joins TRBV29-1 and TRBJ1-1; 9 positions agree with TRBD1. The CDR3 contains 11 residues. Germline V gene data show CDR1 as SQVTM and CDR2 as ANQGSEA. J lost 6 bases, V lost 6 bases, and 2 bases had no gene match. The CDR3 spells CSVGDRAEAFF. As DNA, the CDR3 is TGCAGCGTCGGGGACAGGGCTGAAGCTTTCTTT.

V and J are TRBV27 and TRBJ1-1; TRBD1 matches at 10 bases. From germline, CDR1 is MNHEY and CDR2 SMNVEV (reference sequence). This CDR3 contains 15 residues. The V segment lost 8 bases and the J segment 6 bases; nucleotides outside the gene matches: 12. CDR3 nucleotides: TGTGCCAGCGCTGCCGGGACAGGGGATCTTGCTGAAGCTTTCTTT. It codes for CASAAGTGDLAEAFF.

The chain couples TRBV14 to TRBJ1-1, with D perhaps matching TRBD1 (5 bases). Between the trimmed V and J ends, which lost 4 bases and 7 bases, there was a span of 10 bases. Per germline, CDR1 SGHDN and CDR2 FVKESK. There are 12 residues in the CDR3. The CDR3 DNA reads as TGTGCCAGCAGCCCCAGGGTAGGTGAAGCTTTCTTT. It encodes CASSPRVGEAFF.

With regard to this clone: This sample includes further DNA sequences coding for the same CDR3. This rearrangement joins TRBV9 to TRBJ2-1, with TRBD1 identical over 8 bases. The junction had 7 bases not matched to a gene; V was cut back by 4 bases and J by 4 bases. CDR1 SGDLS and CDR2 YYNGEE come from the germline V gene. The CDR3 extends over 15 amino acids. CDR3 residues: CASSPRQGNYNEQFF. The CDR3 bases are TGTGCCAGCAGCCCTCGACAGGGGAATTACAATGAGCAGTTCTTC.

The chain is built from TRBV19 and TRBJ1-1, with 8 positions matching TRBD1. V lost 0 bases and J lost 6; bases outside the gene matches: 3. Germline V gives CDR1 LNHDA, CDR2 SQIVND (reference sequence). CDR3 length: 14 residues. CDR3: CASSIDRGLSEAFF. Here the CDR3 DNA reads TGTGCCAGTAGTATAGACAGGGGGCTATCTGAAGCTTTCTTT.

This chain joins TRBV27 and TRBJ2-3, with TRBD1 matching over 7 bases. This CDR3 has 15 residues. The ends lost 4 bases at V and 7 bases at J; junction bases unmatched: 11. Germline V gives CDR1 MNHEY, CDR2 SMNVEV (reference sequence). The DNA of the CDR3 is TGTGCCAGCAGTTCCACCAGGGGGAGAGGATATACGCAGTATTTT. Its translation: CASSSTRGRGYTQYF.

The chain employs TRBV7-2 and TRBJ1-4; D unresolved. Trimming removed 2 bases at V and 6 bases at J, with 10 bases between. The CDR3 consists of 14 residues. Germline V lookup: CDR1 SGHTA, CDR2 FQGNSA. This CDR3 is CASSLNGDYEKLFF. The DNA of the CDR3 is TGTGCCAGCAGCTTAAACGGAGACTATGAAAAACTGTTTTTT.

This clone is a singleton in its sample. This chain joins TRBV9 and TRBJ2-1, with 9 bases fitting TRBD2. CDR3 size: 15 residues. Germline CDR1 reads SGDLS; CDR2 reads YYNGEE. V lost 0 bases to trimming and J lost 6 bases; unmatched junction nucleotides: 4. The CDR3 DNA reads TGTGCCAGCAGCGTAGAGGGCGGGAGGGGCAATGAGCAGTTCTTC. It yields the protein CASSVEGGRGNEQFF.

The chain couples TRBV28 to TRBJ1-2; unclear D gene. Germline CDR1 reads MDHEN; CDR2 reads SYDVKM. The CDR3 length is 13 residues. The V end was cut by 3 bases, the J end by 8 bases, with 13 bases between. CDR3 nucleotides: TGTGCCAGCAGTTTTAGTCGGCCAGGCGGCTACACCTTC. It encodes CASSFSRPGGYTF.

This clone was picked up a small number of times. V usage is TRBV29-1 and J usage is TRBJ2-2, with 9 bases that match TRBD2. The length of the CDR3 is 15 residues. V shed 5 bases, J shed 4 bases, and the junction held 8 bases outside the gene matches. Germline V gives CDR1 SQVTM, CDR2 ANQGSEA. The CDR3 DNA reads as TGCAGCGTTACGGGGCGGGGGGGCAGCACCGGGGAGCTGTTTTTT. Translating gives CSVTGRGGSTGELFF.

This clone was seen more than once but under ten times. The chain joins TRBV6-6 to TRBJ1-5, with a possible D match to TRBD1 (6 bases). Germline-derived CDR1 and CDR2 are MNHNY and SVGAGI (reference sequence). V was pared by 8 bases and J by 7 bases, with 18 bases between. The length of the CDR3 is 14 residues. The CDR3 is CASQGTLQGQPQHF. The CDR3 coding sequence is TGTGCCAGCCAGGGGACCCTCCAAGGGCAGCCCCAGCATTTT.

This clone was recorded a few times. The chain couples TRBV28 to TRBJ2-3, with TRBD1 matching 10 bases. This CDR3 has 15 amino acids. V lost 2 bases, J lost 6 bases, and 5 bases stayed unmatched. The germline CDR1 and CDR2 sequences are MDHEN and SYDVKM. CDR3 sequence: CASSLPGQGRDTQYF. In nucleotides, the CDR3 is TGTGCCAGCAGTTTACCGGGACAGGGGCGCGATACGCAGTATTTT.

This chain joins TRBV28 and TRBJ1-1; 7 nucleotides align to TRBD1. With 6 bases clipped from V and 4 bases from J, the junction kept 5 bases outside the gene matches. Germline V CDR1 and CDR2: MDHEN, SYDVKM. The CDR3 is made up of 13 amino acids. As DNA, the CDR3 is TGTGCCAGCAGCCCAGAGGGGGCCACTGAAGCTTTCTTT. Its protein product is CASSPEGATEAFF.